This T cell receptor (beta chain) emerged from a study of breast tumors, draining lymph nodes, adjacent tissues (dated by TCRdb to 2015 to 2016). For context, the study as a whole: In breast cancer patients, the study compared the TCR beta repertoires of tumor, adjacent nontumor tissue and axillary lymph nodes. The study was designed to assess the relationships and possible T-cell exchange between tumor, surrounding tissue and draining lymph node repertoires in human breast cancer.

In its sample, this clonotype was seen many times. Its target antigen remains unknown. Possible read error: a much larger clone is one base away. A read error is likely, as this CDR3 ends without the conserved phenylalanine or tryptophan. V is clipped by 3 bases and J by 1 base, and the sequence between their germline boundaries is 2 bases long. The germline V gene encodes CDR1 SGDLS and CDR2 YYNGEE. The length of the CDR3 is 13 amino acids, counting both ends. Here the CDR3 DNA is all that survives: 39 bases in frame from base 1. The axillary draining lymph nodes of breast cancer patients were the source of the lymph node samples. What the work shows at the level of the full study, not this receptor alone: The conclusion that tumor T cells originate in lymph nodes was presented as consistent with a hypothesis rather than as directly demonstrated. Tumors showed preferential V and J gene usage, and their T-cell repertoire diversity fell below that of lymph nodes yet above that of nontumor tissue. The data were considered consistent with the idea that most tumor T cells come from the lymph node and then expand in tumor tissue. Tumor and nontumor tissue repertoires were significantly more similar in luminal-like than in basal-like breast cancer.

The sequencer listed for this sample is Illumina HiSeq 2000. Multiplex PCR amplification was used to generate the TCR beta chain libraries. High-throughput sequencing was used to analyze the amplified TCR beta chain products. The public reads were quality trimmed at Q25 with fastp and then assembled into clones with MiXCR by TCRdb, keeping productive beta chains. Under each unique CDR3 protein, matching rows form one entry showing the most common genes and DNA. This sample holds about 230,000 distinct CDR3 sequences; 32% were observed only once. The top ten clones comprise more than 1.3% of the sample.

The origin of this receptor is a female donor with breast cancer. Some clones in this sample may be carry-over from other donors' samples. The sequencing sample was made of axillary lymph node tissue. The chain is encoded by TRBV9 joined to TRBJ2-6; the D gene cannot be resolved reliably. The sequenced DNA: TGTGCCAGCAGCGATTCTGGGGCCAACGTCCTGACTTCC. Its protein reads: CASSDSGANVLTS.